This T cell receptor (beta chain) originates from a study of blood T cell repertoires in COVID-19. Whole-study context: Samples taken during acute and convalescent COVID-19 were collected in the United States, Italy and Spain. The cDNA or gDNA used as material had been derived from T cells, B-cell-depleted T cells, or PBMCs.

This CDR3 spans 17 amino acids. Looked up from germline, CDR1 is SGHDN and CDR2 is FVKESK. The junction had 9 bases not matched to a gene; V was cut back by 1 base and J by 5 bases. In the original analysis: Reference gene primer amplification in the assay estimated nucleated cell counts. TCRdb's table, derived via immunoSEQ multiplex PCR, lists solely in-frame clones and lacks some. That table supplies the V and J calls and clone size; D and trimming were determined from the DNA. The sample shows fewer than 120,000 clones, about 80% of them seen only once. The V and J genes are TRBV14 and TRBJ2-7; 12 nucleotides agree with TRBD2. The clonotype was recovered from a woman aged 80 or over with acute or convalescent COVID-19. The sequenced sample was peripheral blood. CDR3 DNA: TGTGCCAGCAGCCAAGGAAGACTAGCGGGAGCGCGGGACGAGCAGTACTTC. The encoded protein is CASSQGRLAGARDEQYF. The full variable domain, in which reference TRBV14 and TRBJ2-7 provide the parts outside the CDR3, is EAGVTQFPSHSVIEKGQTVTLRCDPISGHDNLYWYRRVMGKEIKFLLHFVKESKQDESGMPNNRFLAERTGGTYSTLKVQPAELEDSGVYFCASSQGRLAGARDEQYFGPGTRLTVT.